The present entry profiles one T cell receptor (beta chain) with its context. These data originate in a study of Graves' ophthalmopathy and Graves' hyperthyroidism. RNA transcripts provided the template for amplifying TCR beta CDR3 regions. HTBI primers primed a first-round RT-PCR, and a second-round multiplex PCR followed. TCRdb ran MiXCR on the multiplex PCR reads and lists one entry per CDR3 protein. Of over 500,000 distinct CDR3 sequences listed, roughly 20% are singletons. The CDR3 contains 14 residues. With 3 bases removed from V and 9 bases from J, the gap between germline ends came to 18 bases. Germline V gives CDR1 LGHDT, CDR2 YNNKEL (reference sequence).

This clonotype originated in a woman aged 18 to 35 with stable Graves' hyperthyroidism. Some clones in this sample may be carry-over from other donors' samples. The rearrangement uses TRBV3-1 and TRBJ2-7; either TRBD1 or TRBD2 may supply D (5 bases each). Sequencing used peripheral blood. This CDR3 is CASSQTAGAYGQYF. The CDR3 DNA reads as TGTGCCAGCAGCCAGACGGCCGGGGCCTATGGGCAGTACTTC.